This T cell receptor (beta chain) was recorded in a study of beta chain features in type 1 diabetes. Study background: Healthy donors and patients had similar age, gender and cell yields.

Study conclusions and caveats: The study found that naive, central memory and Treg TCRB repertoires appeared more similar in patients than in healthy donors. With patients and controls alike, PCR might favor shorter templates to an equal degree.

A CD45RO/CCR7/CD25/CD127/CD95/CD27 panel sorted naive, central memory, regulatory and stem cell-like memory CD4+ cells. Every bit of the isolated RNA underwent reverse transcription, so sequencing read expressed TCRB transcripts. TCRdb keeps only in-frame clones here, not all; method: immunoSEQ multiplex PCR. The sample comprises 900,000 or so clones, roughly 16% of which are singletons, and 0.02% to 0.025% rests with the top ten. Note on this clone: Its antigen is not known.

CDR3 length equals 12 residues. The V end was cut by 8 bases, the J end by 5 bases, with 10 bases between. Per germline, CDR1 MDHEN and CDR2 SYDVKM. This clonotype originated in a woman aged 18-30 years in good health. The sequenced sample was naive CD4+ T cells from blood. The V and J genes are TRBV28 and TRBJ2-1; weak D call: TRBD2 (5 bases). This chain's CDR3 is CASASSHNEQFF. DNA of the CDR3: TGTGCCAGCGCCTCTAGCCACAATGAGCAGTTCTTC.